These T cell receptor beta chains were read from a single sample in a study of Ad26.COV2.S vaccination and SARS-CoV-2 variants. The table came from immunoSEQ multiplex PCR; TCRdb's copy has only in-frame clones and leaves some out. This table holds more than 85,000 clones, over 60% found once. The sample here was peripheral blood, taken after recovery from COVID-19. All receptors come from a human donor who had recovered from COVID-19. Each CDR3 is given with its conserved first and last residue. Fields, in order: clone size, J gene, V gene, D gene, CDR3 protein, CDR3 DNA. A D gene is named only where the DNA matches it firmly. Rows give clone size only sometimes, using once, few, many, or a class for an expanded clone.

few TRBJ2-1 TRBV11-1 - CASRTSRDNEQFF TGTGCCAGCAGAACTAGTAGGGACAATGAGCAGTTCTTC
- TRBJ2-7 TRBV11-2 - CASSLAVLSYEQYF TGTGCCAGCAGCTTAGCGGTTCTCTCCTACGAGCAGTACTTC
- TRBJ1-1 TRBV30 - CAWSGIMNTEAFF TGTGCCTGGAGTGGGATAATGAACACTGAAGCTTTCTTT
few TRBJ1-4 TRBV6-1 - CASSDIYRAAEKLFF TGTGCCAGCAGTGACATATATAGGGCCGCTGAAAAACTGTTTTTT
- TRBJ2-5 TRBV7-9 TRBD1 CASSTRTGYMKTQYF TGTGCCAGCAGCACCAGGACAGGGTACATGAAGACCCAGTACTTC
few TRBJ2-3 TRBV2 TRBD2 CASNGLAGGPYTQYF TGTGCCAGTAATGGACTAGCGGGGGGGCCGTATACGCAGTATTTT
- TRBJ1-1 TRBV7-9 - CASSRVLSEAFF TGTGCCAGCAGCCGGGTCTTATCTGAAGCTTTCTTT
few TRBJ1-5 TRBV27 - CASRPTVTSNQPQHF TGTGCCAGCAGGCCGACAGTTACTAGCAATCAGCCCCAGCATTTT
- TRBJ1-4 TRBV4-3 - CASSQDWRGVYEKLFF TGCGCCAGCAGCCAAGATTGGAGGGGTGTGTATGAAAAACTGTTTTTT
- TRBJ1-1 TRBV2 - CASSPEHNTEAFF TGTGCCAGCAGTCCAGAACACAACACTGAAGCTTTCTTT
- TRBJ1-3 TRBV28 - CASSLVVAGNTIYF TGTGCCAGCAGTTTAGTGGTTGCTGGAAACACCATATATTTT
once TRBJ2-1 TRBV7-6 - CASSLDRANEQFF TGTGCCAGCAGCTTAGACAGGGCGAATGAGCAGTTCTTC
once TRBJ1-1 TRBV6-5 - CASSYVHKNTEAFF TGTGCCAGCAGTTACGTTCACAAGAACACTGAAGCTTTCTTT
- TRBJ1-6 TRBV10-3 - CAISESPAGINSPLHF TGTGCCATCAGTGAGTCCCCAGCAGGTATCAATTCACCCCTCCACTTT
- TRBJ1-5 TRBV12-3/TRBV12-4 - CASSFERNQPQHF TGTGCCAGCAGTTTCGAGAGGAATCAGCCCCAGCATTTT
- TRBJ1-2 TRBV28 TRBD1 CASRTTGDQYGYTF TGTGCCAGCAGGACCACAGGGGACCAATATGGCTACACCTTC
- TRBJ1-1 TRBV5-1 - CASSLTQGNTEAFF TGCGCCAGCAGCTTGACGCAGGGTAACACTGAAGCTTTCTTT
once TRBJ2-1 TRBV7-2 - CASSLGAGLLIF TGTGCCAGCAGCTTAGGGGCGGGACTCTTGATCTTC
- TRBJ1-6 TRBV6-2/TRBV6-3 - CASSYSTPGAGHF TGTGCCAGCAGTTACTCGACCCCGGGGGCAGGCCACTTT
- TRBJ2-7 TRBV10-1 - CASSRSSYEQYF TGCGCCAGCAGCAGGAGCTCCTACGAGCAGTACTTC
- TRBJ2-5 TRBV11-2 - CASSLDRGPVETQYF TGTGCCAGCAGCTTAGATCGGGGACCCGTGGAGACCCAGTACTTC
- TRBJ1-3 TRBV28 TRBD1 CASSNSGQLTSGNTIYF TGTGCCAGCAGTAACTCGGGACAGCTCACGTCTGGAAACACCATATATTTT
- TRBJ1-5 TRBV28 TRBD1 CASLRRGQVNSFSNQPQHF TGTGCCAGCCTAAGACGGGGACAGGTTAATTCTTTTAGCAATCAGCCCCAGCATTTT
- TRBJ2-5 TRBV9 - CASSGGLKETQYF TGTGCCAGCAGCGGCGGACTAAAAGAGACCCAGTACTTC
- TRBJ2-6 TRBV10-3 - CAIKPNSGANVLTF TGTGCCATCAAGCCTAACTCTGGGGCCAACGTCCTGACTTTC
- TRBJ2-1 TRBV28 - CASQNPGGAWDEQFF TGTGCCAGTCAGAACCCTGGGGGGGCCTGGGATGAGCAGTTCTTC
- TRBJ2-7 TRBV19 TRBD1 CASSGDRVVNEQYF TGTGCCAGTTCCGGAGACAGGGTAGTCAACGAGCAGTACTTC
- TRBJ1-6 TRBV5-6 - CASSFSAAYSSHTLHF TGTGCCAGCAGCTTCTCGGCGGCGTACTCTTCACATACCCTCCACTTT
- TRBJ2-7 TRBV25-1 TRBD1 CASTGTIQGNDYEQYF TGTGCCAGCACCGGAACGATACAGGGGAACGACTACGAGCAGTACTTC
- TRBJ1-2 TRBV14 TRBD1 CASSRDRGHGYTF TGTGCCAGCAGCCGCGACAGGGGGCATGGCTACACCTTC
- TRBJ2-1 TRBV7-6 TRBD2 CASSPSGGAYNEQFF TGTGCCAGCAGCCCTAGCGGGGGGGCTTACAATGAGCAGTTCTTC
- TRBJ2-3 TRBV4-3 TRBD2 CASSRTAGGKRDTQYF TGCGCCAGCAGCCGGACAGCGGGGGGAAAAAGAGATACGCAGTATTTT
- TRBJ1-4 TRBV29-1 - CSVGHQEEKLFF TGCAGCGTTGGTCACCAAGAGGAAAAACTGTTTTTT
- TRBJ1-2 TRBV4-3 - CASSQEAVANYGYTF TGCGCCAGCAGCCAAGAGGCGGTAGCTAACTATGGCTACACCTTC
few TRBJ1-3 TRBV4-1 - CASSQERVGSGNTIYF TGCGCCAGCAGCCAAGAAAGGGTGGGCTCTGGAAACACCATATATTTT
- TRBJ2-3 TRBV28 - CASSLWAPTDTQYF TGTGCCAGCAGTTTATGGGCACCCACAGATACGCAGTATTTT
- TRBJ1-3 TRBV7-2 - CASSLSGIPNTIYF TGTGCCAGCAGCCTAAGTGGTATTCCGAACACCATATATTTT
- TRBJ1-2 TRBV10-2 TRBD1 CASKQGTPGGGYTF TGCGCCAGCAAACAGGGTACCCCAGGGGGAGGCTACACCTTC
- TRBJ1-1 TRBV2 - CATRVGRDTEAFF TGTGCCACCCGGGTGGGGAGGGACACTGAAGCTTTCTTT
- TRBJ2-3 TRBV7-3 TRBD2 CASSPIGGGWGTDTQYF TGTGCCAGCAGCCCCATCGGGGGGGGATGGGGCACAGATACGCAGTATTTT
- TRBJ1-4 TRBV30 - CAWSVGAGTNEKLFF TGTGCCTGGAGTGTGGGGGCTGGGACTAATGAAAAACTGTTTTTT
- TRBJ1-3 TRBV19 - CASKEGYTIYF TGTGCCAGTAAGGAGGGTTACACCATATATTTT
- TRBJ1-2 TRBV4-1 - CASSQVGQRYGYTF TGCGCCAGCAGCCAAGTTGGACAGCGATATGGCTACACCTTC
- TRBJ1-2 TRBV7-9 - CASEQEALSGYTF TGTGCCAGCGAACAGGAGGCGCTCTCCGGCTACACCTTC
once TRBJ2-5 TRBV27 TRBD2 CASSLGSGGAGETQYF TGTGCCAGCAGTTTAGGTAGCGGGGGGGCCGGTGAGACCCAGTACTTC
- TRBJ1-5 TRBV28 - CASSVTGNLGYSNQPQHF TGTGCCAGCAGTGTTACAGGGAACTTGGGTTATAGCAATCAGCCCCAGCATTTT
- TRBJ1-5 TRBV7-9 - CASSMGNQPQHF TGTGCCAGTTCAATGGGCAATCAGCCCCAGCATTTT
- TRBJ1-4 TRBV5-6 TRBD1 CASSYRGNEKLFF TGTGCCAGCAGCTACAGGGGGAATGAAAAACTGTTTTTT